These 23 T cell receptor beta chains share one sample of origin, sequenced in a study of T cells in Graves' hyperthyroidism and ophthalmopathy. Amplified TCR beta CDR3 regions derived from RNA transcripts. Primed by the HTBI set, a first-round RT-PCR was run on the TCR CDR3. TCRdb recomputed calls from the multiplex PCR reads with MiXCR, one row per CDR3 protein. Of over 500,000 distinct CDR3 sequences in the sample, roughly 15% were seen once. The sequencing input was blood. These receptors were obtained from a young woman with Graves' ophthalmopathy.

The chain couples TRBV4-2 to TRBJ2-3; 7 bases align to TRBD1. Trimming at V came to 5 bases and at J to 1 base, leaving 9 bases not matched to a gene. The CDR3 runs 16 residues. Germline assignment: CDR1 LGHNA and CDR2 YNFKEQ. The CDR3 DNA reads as TGTGCCAGCAGCGAACGGACAGGATGGGGCACAGATACGCAGTATTTT. Its protein product is CASSERTGWGTDTQYF.

The chain combines TRBV4-1 with TRBJ1-2, with D hard to call. Germline CDR1 reads MGHRA; CDR2 reads YSYEKL. V was shortened by 0 bases and J by 2 bases, with 7 bases between the two germline ends. The CDR3 covers 14 residues. CDR3 sequence (DNA): TGCGCCAGCAGCCAAGATGCAAGGAACTATGGCTACACCTTC. This encodes CASSQDARNYGYTF.

This clonotype was picked up many times. The gene calls are TRBV20-1 and TRBJ1-1, with D unresolved. Trimming removed 5 bases from V and 1 base from J, with 5 bases in between. In germline, CDR1 is DFQATT, CDR2 SNEGSKA (reference sequence). The CDR3 consists of 11 residues. The CDR3 sequence: CSALGNTEAFF. CDR3 DNA: TGCAGTGCTTTAGGGAACACTGAAGCTTTCTTT.

The table lists this clonotype with many counts. The gene calls are TRBV7-8 and TRBJ2-2; the D gene could be TRBD1 or TRBD2 (5 bases each). Germline CDR1 SGHVS, CDR2 FQNEAQ. Deletions cut 2 bases from V and 8 bases from J, with 12 bases between. This CDR3 comprises 14 residues. Here the CDR3 reads CASSLMRGAGELFF. CDR3 coding DNA: TGTGCCAGCAGCTTAATGAGAGGGGCAGGGGAGCTGTTTTTT.

This clonotype came up a few times. This chain joins TRBV20-1 and TRBJ1-1; possible D gene TRBD1, 5 bases. Germline V gives CDR1 DFQATT, CDR2 SNEGSKA (reference sequence). The CDR3 consists of 11 residues. V shed 6 bases and J shed 1 base, with 6 bases lying between them. The CDR3 here is CSAGGNTEAFF. The CDR3 region has the DNA TGCAGTGCGGGGGGGAACACTGAAGCTTTCTTT.

The chain couples TRBV11-2 to TRBJ1-2; D call uncertain. The CDR3 totals 14 residues. Trimming removed 5 bases from V and 6 bases from J, with 16 bases in between. CDR1 is SGHAT, CDR2 FQNNGV, per germline. CDR3 nucleotides: TGTGCCAGCAGCCAGGCGGTGGGAGGTCATGGCTACACCTTC. Its translation is CASSQAVGGHGYTF.

This clonotype was counted ten times or more. This chain connects TRBV10-3 to TRBJ2-5; TRBD1 might be the D (6 bases). There are 16 residues in the CDR3. V was shortened by 4 bases and J by 0 bases, with 15 bases between the two germline ends. Germline loops: CDR1 ENHRY, CDR2 SYGVKD. This CDR3 is CAISGTPRDNQETQYF. The CDR3 region has the DNA TGTGCCATCAGTGGGACTCCCCGGGACAACCAAGAGACCCAGTACTTC.

This clonotype was counted ten times or more. The genes are TRBV28 and TRBJ1-1; a possible D gene is TRBD1 (5 bases). The ends were cut back, 4 bases at V and 1 base at J, with 19 bases in the middle. The CDR3 runs 17 residues. Germline V gene data show CDR1 as MDHEN and CDR2 as SYDVKM. The CDR3 sequence: CASSSPSGKSGNTEAFF. The CDR3 DNA reads as TGTGCCAGCAGTTCCCCGTCAGGGAAGTCTGGGAACACTGAAGCTTTCTTT.

This clonotype has ten or more counts. This CDR3 reads CASSLKGGVSTDTQYF. The CDR3 DNA reads TGTGCCAGCAGTTTAAAGGGCGGAGTAAGCACAGATACGCAGTATTTT. The chain combines TRBV12-3 or TRBV12-4 with TRBJ2-3, with unresolved D. The CDR3 extends over 16 amino acids. The V and J ends lost 2 bases and 0 bases respectively, with 12 bases between them.

There are many counts of this clonotype. V and J are TRBV13 and TRBJ1-5; 9 positions agree with TRBD1. Per germline, CDR1 PRHDT and CDR2 FYEKMQ (reference sequence). The CDR3 runs 14 residues. V shed 5 bases, J shed 5 bases, and the junction held 4 bases outside the gene matches. The CDR3 nucleotides are TGTGCCAGCAGCCACAGGGGGCCAGATCAGCCCCAGCATTTT. This sequence encodes CASSHRGPDQPQHF.

The V and J genes are TRBV11-2 and TRBJ2-7; TRBD2 aligns across 7 bases. V trimming: 1 base; J trimming: 5 bases; junction bases outside the gene matches: 11. The CDR3 sequence is 16 residues long. The germline CDR1 and CDR2 sequences are SGHAT and FQNNGV. CDR3 protein: CASSLALGGLRHEQYF. The CDR3 nucleotides are TGTGCCAGCAGCTTAGCCCTGGGAGGGCTCCGCCACGAGCAGTACTTC.

V gene TRBV10-3 combines with J gene TRBJ2-7; a weak D match, TRBD1 (6 bases). Germline CDR1 reads ENHRY; CDR2 reads SYGVKD. Trimming stripped 2 bases from V and 7 bases from J, with 18 bases between. The CDR3 is 15 amino acids. The CDR3 sequence is CAISEGRTGTSEQYF. Written as DNA, the CDR3 is TGTGCCATCAGTGAGGGCAGAACAGGGACGAGTGAGCAGTACTTC.

The V call is TRBV12-3 or TRBV12-4, the J call TRBJ2-3; D gene unclear. With 1 base removed from V and 4 bases from J, the gap between germline ends came to 9 bases. CDR3 length: 14 amino acids. CDR3 bases: TGTGCCAGCAGTTTAGGCCCCCGGGCAGATACGCAGTATTTT. Translation gives CASSLGPRADTQYF.

The J gene is TRBJ1-1, the V gene TRBV27; D might be TRBD1 (5 bases). Trimming took off 2 bases at V and 1 base at J, with 14 bases between the two ends. This CDR3 contains 16 residues. The germline gives CDR1 MNHEY, CDR2 SMNVEV (reference sequence). In DNA, the CDR3 is TGTGCCAGCAGTTTAAGCGGGGGAGGTAGGAACACTGAAGCTTTCTTT. Its protein is CASSLSGGGRNTEAFF.

V gene TRBV5-1 combines with J gene TRBJ1-6; no firm D call. Germline V gene sequence: CDR1 SGHRS, CDR2 YFSETQ. The CDR3 runs 13 residues. The germline V and J ends were trimmed by 0 bases and 7 bases, with 5 bases remaining between them. The CDR3 here is CASSLDTNSPLHF. The CDR3 DNA is TGCGCCAGCAGCTTGGACACCAATTCACCCCTCCACTTT.

The table lists this clonotype with many counts. At one of its ends the junction is not consistent with the germline gene, which may arise from a read error. The V call is TRBV5-1, the J call TRBJ2-3, with no clear D. Germline CDR1 is SGHRS and CDR2 is YFSETQ. CDR3 size: 14 residues. CDR3 sequence (DNA): TGTGCCAGCAGCTTAAGAGCTGGCCCAGATACGCAGTATTTT. Protein product: CASSLRAGPDTQYF.

This clonotype showed up many times. This chain uses TRBV2 with TRBJ1-4; unclear D gene. The germline V gene has CDR1 SNHLY and CDR2 FYNNEI. The CDR3 spans 12 residues. V was shortened by 9 bases and J by 8 bases, with 13 bases between the two germline ends. DNA of the CDR3: TGTGCCAGACGACGGGATAGCGAAAAACTGTTTTTT. Encoded protein: CARRRDSEKLFF. Based on the CDR3 plus reference TRBV2 and TRBJ1-4, the full variable domain is EPEVTQTPSHQVTQMGQEVILRCVPISNHLYFYWYRQILGQKVEFLVSFYNNEISEKSEIFDDQFSVERPDGSNFTLKIRSTKLEDSAMYFCARRRDSEKLFFGSGTQLSVL.

In its sample, this clonotype was seen a few times. The genes are TRBV20-1 and TRBJ1-2; D is unresolved. This CDR3 spans 11 amino acids. The ends were cut back, 4 bases at V and 5 bases at J, with 8 bases in the middle. Germline assignment: CDR1 DFQATT and CDR2 SNEGSKA (reference sequence). The CDR3, as DNA: TGCAGTGCTATAGCAGTTTATGGCTACACCTTC. The encoded protein is CSAIAVYGYTF.

This clonotype was seen ten or more times. The chain links TRBV6-2 or TRBV6-3 to TRBJ2-7; 10 positions agree with TRBD2. Germline V gene data show CDR1 as MNHEY and CDR2 as SVGEGT. The CDR3 has 14 amino acids. V lost 6 bases to trimming and J lost 2 bases; unmatched junction nucleotides: 4. The CDR3, as DNA: TGTGCCAGCAGCCTAGCGGGGGACACCTACGAGCAGTACTTC. This gives the protein CASSLAGDTYEQYF.

This clonotype was seen at least ten times. This chain joins TRBV19 and TRBJ2-1; 9 bases line up with TRBD2. CDR1 is LNHDA, CDR2 SQIVND, per germline (reference sequence). The ends lost 2 bases at V and 6 bases at J; junction bases unmatched: 8. This CDR3 is built from 16 residues. In DNA form, the CDR3 reads TGTGCCAGTAGTATACGCGGGAGGGCTGGAGGCAATGAGCAGTTCTTC. It specifies CASSIRGRAGGNEQFF.

This clonotype was observed at least ten times. This chain connects TRBV7-9 to TRBJ1-4; D remains ambiguous. Looked up from germline, CDR1 is SEHNR and CDR2 is FQNEAQ (reference sequence). This CDR3 is built from 16 residues. Trimming left V 5 bases short and J 0 bases short, with 13 bases between. The CDR3 here is CASSLWTVATNEKLFF. Here the CDR3 DNA reads TGTGCCAGCAGCCTCTGGACTGTTGCAACTAATGAAAAACTGTTTTTT. The full variable domain, with the rest looked up from reference TRBV7-9 and TRBJ1-4, is DTGVSQNPRHKITKRGQNVTFRCDPISEHNRLYWYRQTLGQGPEFLTYFQNEAQLEKSRLLSDRFSAERPKGSFSTLEIQRTEQGDSAMYLCASSLWTVATNEKLFFGSGTQLSVL.

This clonotype was recorded at least ten times. The CDR3 DNA reads TGCGCCAGCAGCTTGGGAGCGGCCACCTCGACCGGGGAGCTGTTTTTT. It is translated as CASSLGAATSTGELFF. V and J are TRBV5-1 and TRBJ2-2, with D tentatively TRBD2 (5 bases). CDR1 is SGHRS, CDR2 YFSETQ, per germline. The CDR3 covers 16 residues. Trimming shortened V by 0 bases and J by 5 bases, and 14 bases separated the two germline ends.

This clonotype has more than one count but fewer than ten. V usage is TRBV5-1 and J usage is TRBJ2-5; the D gene is possibly TRBD2 (6 bases). Germline V gives CDR1 SGHRS, CDR2 YFSETQ. Trimming took off 3 bases at V and 4 bases at J, with 13 bases between the two ends. The length of the CDR3 is 14 residues. The CDR3 DNA follows: TGCGCCAGCAGCTCCGGGACTCGGCGAGAGACCCAGTACTTC. It yields the protein CASSSGTRRETQYF.